These 19 T cell receptor beta chains share one sample of origin, sequenced in a study of metastatic and nonmetastatic thyroid tumors. Treatment of any kind had been given to no patient before thyroid surgery. From the PCR reads, TCRdb re-called clones with MiXCR. The sample lists about 24,000 clones, about 20% seen once, with around 6.9% in the top ten. Input material: blood. These receptors were taken from a female donor with papillary thyroid cancer or a benign thyroid nodule (not recorded which). Some clones in this sample may be carry-over from other donors' samples.

This clone was counted at least ten times. The genes are TRBV7-8 and TRBJ1-3; D remains ambiguous. This CDR3 has 13 amino acids. The V gene lost 5 bases and the J gene lost 4 bases, with 9 bases spanning the gap. In germline, CDR1 is SGHVS, CDR2 FQNEAQ. The CDR3 nucleotides read TGTGCCAGCAGCGGGCTACAGGGAAACACCATATATTTT. Encoded protein: CASSGLQGNTIYF.

Within the sample, this clone is medium-sized. The chain is built from TRBV6-2 or TRBV6-3 and TRBJ1-5; 12 bases fit TRBD1. Per the germline V gene, CDR1 is MNHEY and CDR2 is SVGEGT. The CDR3 sequence is 16 residues long. With 6 bases clipped from V and 4 bases from J, the junction kept 7 bases outside the gene matches. The chain's CDR3 is CASRVGQGAQNQPQHF. For the CDR3, the DNA is TGTGCCAGCAGGGTGGGACAGGGGGCCCAAAATCAGCCCCAGCATTTT.

The table lists this clone with many counts. The chain employs TRBV5-5 and TRBJ1-5, with D uncertain. V lost 2 bases to trimming and J lost 4 bases, with 13 bases between them. Germline CDR1 reads SGHKS; CDR2 reads YYEKEE (reference sequence). This CDR3 contains 15 residues. In DNA, the CDR3 is TGTGCCAGCAGCTTTAGGCCGGGAGAAAATCAGCCCCAGCATTTT. The encoded protein is CASSFRPGENQPQHF.

This clone is labeled as medium-sized. This chain links TRBV6-6 with TRBJ2-7; D may be TRBD2 (5 bases). CDR1 is MNHNY and CDR2 is SVGAGI in the germline V gene (reference sequence). The CDR3 sequence is 15 residues long. The ends were cut back, 0 bases at V and 3 bases at J, with 12 bases in the middle. The CDR3 DNA reads as TGTGCCAGCAGTTACTCGACATTGAGGGACTACGAGCAGTACTTC. The encoded protein is CASSYSTLRDYEQYF.

This clone was seen many times. The rearrangement links TRBV3-1 to TRBJ2-1; possible D gene TRBD1, 6 bases. The CDR3 is made up of 11 amino acids. V was pared by 2 bases and J by 12 bases, with 8 bases between. Per the germline V gene, CDR1 is LGHDT and CDR2 is YNNKEL (reference sequence). Here the CDR3 DNA reads TGTGCCAGCAGCCAATTGGACAGGCAGTTCTTC. Translated: CASSQLDRQFF.

The CDR3 region is CSARDLRGTGRYTF. CDR3 coding DNA: TGCAGTGCTAGAGATCTTAGGGGGACGGGGCGCTACACCTTC. The chain joins TRBV20-1 to TRBJ1-2, with D tentatively TRBD1 (6 bases). The CDR3 runs to 14 residues. Between the trimmed V and J ends, which lost 0 bases and 9 bases, there was a span of 17 bases. The germline V gene encodes CDR1 DFQATT and CDR2 SNEGSKA (reference sequence).

On this clone itself: As the CDR3 is not closed by the conserved phenylalanine or tryptophan, this likely results from a read error. The chain couples TRBV18 to TRBJ1-5; D is perhaps TRBD1 (5 bases). CDR3 length: 14 amino acids. Germline CDR1 KGHSH, CDR2 LQKENI. CDR3 coding DNA: TGTCCCAGCTCACCTCAGGGAACAAATCAGCCCCAGCATCTT. Translating gives CPSSPQGTNQPQHL.

This clone was detected many times. The chain is built from TRBV7-6 and TRBJ1-6; 7 bases line up with TRBD1. CDR1 and CDR2 from the germline V gene are SGHVS and FNYEAQ. V shed 5 bases and J 7 bases; nucleotides not matched to a gene: 5. The length of the CDR3 is 14 residues. CDR3 residues: CASSRGQQNSPLHF. CDR3 sequence (DNA): TGTGCCAGCAGCCGGGGACAGCAAAATTCACCCCTCCACTTT.

This clone was counted ten times or more. The chain is built from TRBV7-8 and TRBJ2-7; TRBD2 agrees at 12 bases. This CDR3 comprises 15 residues. CDR1 is SGHVS and CDR2 is FQNEAQ in the germline V gene. The J segment lost 2 bases and the V segment lost 4 bases, leaving 3 bases of the junction unmatched. Here the CDR3 reads CASSSRLAGAYEQYF. The CDR3 coding sequence is TGTGCCAGCAGCTCAAGACTAGCGGGAGCCTACGAGCAGTACTTC.

This clone was found many times. This chain connects TRBV7-6 to TRBJ1-6; D gene uncertain. Trimming removed 4 bases from V and 0 bases from J, with 7 bases in between. This CDR3 spans 15 amino acids. Germline V gene data show CDR1 as SGHVS and CDR2 as FNYEAQ. As DNA, the CDR3 is TGTGCCAGCAGCTCGTATAGCTCCTATAATTCACCCCTCCACTTT. Translating gives CASSSYSSYNSPLHF. The full variable domain, with the rest looked up from reference TRBV7-6 and TRBJ1-6, is GAGVSQSPRYKVTKRGQDVALRCDPISGHVSLYWYRQALGQGPEFLTYFNYEAQQDKSGLPNDRFSAERPEGSISTLTIQRTEQRDSAMYRCASSSYSSYNSPLHFGNGTRLTVT.

This clone was counted only a few times. This may come from a read error, since a much larger clone is one base off. The chain carries TRBV7-6 and TRBJ2-3; no clear D. V gave up 5 bases and J gave up 4 bases, with 7 bases separating them. CDR1 SGHVS and CDR2 FNYEAQ come from the germline V gene. This CDR3 region has 12 residues. CDR3 DNA: TGTGCCAGCAGCCTGGCGTCAGATACGCAGTATTTT. This translates into CASSLASDTQYF. Variable domain in full (rest from reference TRBV7-6 and TRBJ2-3): GAGVSQSPRYKVTKRGQDVALRCDPISGHVSLYWYRQALGQGPEFLTYFNYEAQQDKSGLPNDRFSAERPEGSISTLTIQRTEQRDSAMYRCASSLASDTQYFGPGTRLTVL.

By share of the sample, this clone is medium-sized. This sequence joins TRBV28 and TRBJ2-7; D remains ambiguous. V dropped 1 base and J dropped 2 bases, with 3 bases sitting between them. The CDR3 loop spans 12 amino acids. Germline V gene data show CDR1 as MDHEN and CDR2 as SYDVKM. CDR3 loop: CASSLLAYEQYF. The CDR3 nucleotides are TGTGCCAGCAGTTTATTGGCCTACGAGCAGTACTTC. The full variable domain, its missing parts supplied by reference TRBV28 and TRBJ2-7, is DVKVTQSSRYLVKRTGEKVFLECVQDMDHENMFWYRQDPGLGLRLIYFSYDVKMKEKGDIPEGYSVSREKKERFSLILESASTNQTSMYLCASSLLAYEQYFGPGTRLTVT.

Worth noting for this clone: At one boundary the junction diverges from the germline segment, which might be a read error. The V gene is TRBV7-2, the J gene TRBJ2-2, with D possibly being TRBD2 (5 bases). The CDR3 covers 13 residues. CDR1 is SGHTA, CDR2 FQGNSA, per germline. CDR3 nucleotides: TGTGCCAGCAGCTTAAGGGTGGTCGGGGAGCCGTTTTTT. Encoded protein: CASSLRVVGEPFF.

The V call is TRBV28, the J call TRBJ2-4; perhaps TRBD2 as D (5 bases). Germline V lookup: CDR1 MDHEN, CDR2 SYDVKM. The CDR3 runs to 15 residues. The V and J ends lost 4 bases and 4 bases respectively, with 14 bases between them. DNA for the CDR3: TGTGCCAGCAGTTGGGAGCACCCCGCAAAAAACATTCAGTACTTC. As protein: CASSWEHPAKNIQYF.

The rearrangement joins TRBV20-1 to TRBJ1-2; TRBD1 aligns across 9 bases. Trimming at V came to 6 bases and at J to 4 bases, leaving 6 bases not matched to a gene. CDR1 DFQATT and CDR2 SNEGSKA come from the germline V gene (reference sequence). This CDR3 is 13 amino acids long. CDR3 coding DNA: TGCAGTGCCTACACGGGACAGGGCTATGGCTACACCTTC. Translation gives CSAYTGQGYGYTF.

The sample holds many counts of this clone. V and J are TRBV19 and TRBJ2-1, with 9 bases lining up with TRBD1. J lost 6 bases, V lost 5 bases, and 11 bases had no gene match. Germline V gene sequence: CDR1 LNHDA, CDR2 SQIVND (reference sequence). This CDR3 is 16 amino acids long. The CDR3 loop is CASSDPGQGTPNEQFF. For the CDR3, the DNA is TGTGCCAGTAGTGATCCGGGACAGGGTACCCCCAATGAGCAGTTCTTC. The full variable domain, completed using reference TRBV19 and TRBJ2-1, is DGGITQSPKYLFRKEGQNVTLSCEQNLNHDAMYWYRQDPGQGLRLIYYSQIVNDFQKGDIAEGYSVSREKKESFPLTVTSAQKNPTAFYLCASSDPGQGTPNEQFFGPGTRLTVL.

This clone was seen many times. The chain combines TRBV6-4 with TRBJ2-3; 12 bases agree with TRBD2. J gave up 4 bases and V 5 bases, and 4 bases lay outside the gene matches. The CDR3 contains 15 residues. Looked up from germline, CDR1 is MRHNA and CDR2 is SNTAGT. The DNA for the CDR3 is TGTGCCAGCAGTCGACTAGCGGGAGATGCAGATACGCAGTATTTT. It codes for CASSRLAGDADTQYF.

In its sample, this clone was seen many times. This chain connects TRBV4-1 to TRBJ2-7; D remains unclear. The CDR3 runs to 16 residues. The V and J ends lost 1 base and 2 bases respectively, with 15 bases between them. Per the germline V gene, CDR1 is MGHRA and CDR2 is YSYEKL. This chain's CDR3 is CASSQGSRVTAYEQYF. The CDR3 DNA sequence: TGCGCCAGCAGCCAAGGGAGTAGGGTAACGGCCTACGAGCAGTACTTC.

In its sample, this clone was seen many times. The V and J genes are TRBV5-1 and TRBJ2-1, with D hard to call. The germline V gene encodes CDR1 SGHRS and CDR2 YFSETQ. The V and J ends lost 5 bases and 2 bases respectively, with 2 bases between them. CDR3 length equals 11 residues. The CDR3 sequence is CASRTYNEQFF. DNA for the CDR3: TGCGCCAGCAGAACCTACAATGAGCAGTTCTTC.